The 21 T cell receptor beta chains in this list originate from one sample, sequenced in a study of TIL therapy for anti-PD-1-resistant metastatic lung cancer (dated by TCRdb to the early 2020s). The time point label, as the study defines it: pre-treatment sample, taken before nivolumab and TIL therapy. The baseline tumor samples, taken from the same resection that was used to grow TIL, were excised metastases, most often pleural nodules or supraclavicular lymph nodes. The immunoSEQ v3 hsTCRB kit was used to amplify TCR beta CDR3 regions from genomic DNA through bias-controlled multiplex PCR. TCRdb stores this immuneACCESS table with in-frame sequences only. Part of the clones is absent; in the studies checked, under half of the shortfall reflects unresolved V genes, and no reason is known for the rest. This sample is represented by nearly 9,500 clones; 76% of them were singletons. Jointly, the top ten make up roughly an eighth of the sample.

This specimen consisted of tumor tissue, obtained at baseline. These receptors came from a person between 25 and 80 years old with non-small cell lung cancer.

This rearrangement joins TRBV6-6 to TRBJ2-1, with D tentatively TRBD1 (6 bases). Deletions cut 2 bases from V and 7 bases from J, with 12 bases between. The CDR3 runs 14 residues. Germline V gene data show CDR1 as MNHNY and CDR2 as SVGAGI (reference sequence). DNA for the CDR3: TGTGCCAGCAGTTACACAGGGTCGTTAAATGAGCAGTTCTTC. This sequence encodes CASSYTGSLNEQFF.

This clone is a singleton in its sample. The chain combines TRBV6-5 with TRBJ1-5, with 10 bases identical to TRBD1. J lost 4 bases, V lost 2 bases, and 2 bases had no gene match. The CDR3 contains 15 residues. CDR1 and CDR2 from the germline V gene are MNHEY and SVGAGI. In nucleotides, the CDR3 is TGTGCCAGCAGTTACCGACAGGGGGCTAATCAGCCCCAGCATTTT. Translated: CASSYRQGANQPQHF.

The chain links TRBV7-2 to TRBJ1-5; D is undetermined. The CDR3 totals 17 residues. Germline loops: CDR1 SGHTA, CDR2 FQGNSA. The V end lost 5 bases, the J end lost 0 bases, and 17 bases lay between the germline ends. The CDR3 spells CASSTDREFYSNQPQHF. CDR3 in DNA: TGTGCCAGCAGCACCGACCGAGAATTCTATAGCAATCAGCCCCAGCATTTT.

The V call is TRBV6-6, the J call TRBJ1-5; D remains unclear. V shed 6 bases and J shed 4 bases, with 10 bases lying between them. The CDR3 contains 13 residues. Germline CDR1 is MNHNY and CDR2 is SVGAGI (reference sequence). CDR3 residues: CASSQTRNQPQHF. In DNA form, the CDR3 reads TGTGCCAGCAGCCAGACACGTAATCAGCCCCAGCATTTT.

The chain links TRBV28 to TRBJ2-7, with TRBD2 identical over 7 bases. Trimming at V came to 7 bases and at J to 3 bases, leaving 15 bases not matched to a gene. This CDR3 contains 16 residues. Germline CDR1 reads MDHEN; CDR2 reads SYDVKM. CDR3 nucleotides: TGTGCCAGCACCACTAGCTCGGGAGGCTTTAACTACGAGCAGTACTTC. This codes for CASTTSSGGFNYEQYF.

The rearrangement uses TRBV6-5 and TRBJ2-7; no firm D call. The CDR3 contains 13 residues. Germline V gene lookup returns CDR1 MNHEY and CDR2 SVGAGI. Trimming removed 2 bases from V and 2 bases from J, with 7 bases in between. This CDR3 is CASSYGSTYEQYF. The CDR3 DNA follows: TGTGCCAGCAGTTACGGGTCCACCTACGAGCAGTACTTC.

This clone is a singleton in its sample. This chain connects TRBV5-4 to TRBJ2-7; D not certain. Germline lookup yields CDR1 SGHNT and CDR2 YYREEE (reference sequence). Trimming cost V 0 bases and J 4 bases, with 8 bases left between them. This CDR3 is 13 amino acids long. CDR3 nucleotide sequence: TGTGCCAGCAGCTTGGTCGGCCCGTACGAGCAGTACTTC. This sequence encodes CASSLVGPYEQYF.

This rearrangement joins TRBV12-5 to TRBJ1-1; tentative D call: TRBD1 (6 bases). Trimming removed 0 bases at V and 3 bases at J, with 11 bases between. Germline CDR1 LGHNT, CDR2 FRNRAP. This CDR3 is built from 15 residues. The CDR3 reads CASGLVLTGDTEAFF. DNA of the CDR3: TGTGCTAGTGGTTTGGTCCTGACAGGAGACACTGAAGCTTTCTTT.

Here the CDR3 DNA reads TGTGCCACTCACAGGGGGTACGAGCAGTACTTC. Its translation: CATHRGYEQYF. The chain has TRBV6-1 and TRBJ2-5; 8 bases map to TRBD1. The DNA matches TRBJ2-7 better at its end, which makes the J call doubtful. The CDR3 totals 11 residues. Germline CDR1 is MNHNS and CDR2 is SASEGT.

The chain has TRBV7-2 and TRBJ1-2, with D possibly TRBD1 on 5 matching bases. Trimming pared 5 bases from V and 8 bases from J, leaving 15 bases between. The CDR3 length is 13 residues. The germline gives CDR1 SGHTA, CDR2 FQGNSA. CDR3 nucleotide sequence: TGTGCCAGCAGCGAAAGGGTCCGGGACGGCTACACCTTC. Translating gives CASSERVRDGYTF.

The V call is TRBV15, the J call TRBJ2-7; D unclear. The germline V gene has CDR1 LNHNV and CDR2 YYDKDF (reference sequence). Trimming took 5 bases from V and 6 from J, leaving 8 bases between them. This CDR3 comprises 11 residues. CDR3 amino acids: CATSHLREQYF. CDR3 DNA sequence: TGTGCCACCAGCCACCTCCGCGAGCAGTACTTC.

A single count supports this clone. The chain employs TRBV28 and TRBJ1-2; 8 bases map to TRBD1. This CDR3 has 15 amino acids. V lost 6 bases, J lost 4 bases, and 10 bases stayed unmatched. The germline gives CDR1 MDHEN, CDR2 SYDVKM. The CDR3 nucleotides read TGTGCCAGCAGCCCAAGGACAGGGTTCCTCTATGGCTACACCTTC. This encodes CASSPRTGFLYGYTF.

The CDR3 DNA reads as TGTGCCAGCAGCTCTCGGACAGGGCGAGCGAACACTGAAGCTTTCTTT. It is translated as CASSSRTGRANTEAFF. The chain is built from TRBV7-2 and TRBJ1-1; 8 bases are a match to TRBD1. CDR1 SGHTA and CDR2 FQGNSA come from the germline V gene. The V segment lost 4 bases and the J segment 1 base; nucleotides outside the gene matches: 8. The CDR3 sequence is 16 residues long.

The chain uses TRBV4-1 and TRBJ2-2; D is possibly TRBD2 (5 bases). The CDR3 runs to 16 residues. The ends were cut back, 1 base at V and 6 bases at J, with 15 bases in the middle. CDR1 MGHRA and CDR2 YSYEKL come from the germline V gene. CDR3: CASSQVVGAGSGELFF. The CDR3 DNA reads TGCGCCAGCAGCCAAGTTGTGGGAGCTGGATCCGGGGAGCTGTTTTTT.

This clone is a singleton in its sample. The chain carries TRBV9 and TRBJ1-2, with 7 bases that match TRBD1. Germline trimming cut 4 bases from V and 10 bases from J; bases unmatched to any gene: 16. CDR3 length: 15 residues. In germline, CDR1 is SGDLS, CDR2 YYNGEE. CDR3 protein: CASSYDQGGLWAYTF. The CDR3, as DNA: TGTGCCAGCAGCTATGATCAGGGGGGTTTGTGGGCCTACACCTTC.

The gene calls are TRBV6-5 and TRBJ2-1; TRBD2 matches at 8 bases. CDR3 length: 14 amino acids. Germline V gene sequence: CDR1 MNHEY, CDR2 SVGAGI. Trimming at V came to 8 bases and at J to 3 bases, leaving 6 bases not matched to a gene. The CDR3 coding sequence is TGTGCCAGCCGAAGCGGGAGTAGCTACAATGAGCAGTTCTTC. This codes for CASRSGSSYNEQFF.

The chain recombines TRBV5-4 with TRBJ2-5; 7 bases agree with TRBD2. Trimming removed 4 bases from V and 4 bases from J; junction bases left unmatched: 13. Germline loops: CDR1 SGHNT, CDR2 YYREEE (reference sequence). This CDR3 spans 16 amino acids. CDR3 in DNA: TGTGCCAGCAGCCTCCCTCACCCGGGAGGTAGAGAGACCCAGTACTTC. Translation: CASSLPHPGGRETQYF.

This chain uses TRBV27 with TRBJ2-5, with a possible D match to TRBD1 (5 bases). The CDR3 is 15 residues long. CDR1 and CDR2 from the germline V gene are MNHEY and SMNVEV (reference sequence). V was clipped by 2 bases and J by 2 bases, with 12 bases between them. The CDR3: CASSLTRQLQETQYF. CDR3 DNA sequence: TGTGCCAGCAGTTTAACACGACAGCTACAAGAGACCCAGTACTTC.

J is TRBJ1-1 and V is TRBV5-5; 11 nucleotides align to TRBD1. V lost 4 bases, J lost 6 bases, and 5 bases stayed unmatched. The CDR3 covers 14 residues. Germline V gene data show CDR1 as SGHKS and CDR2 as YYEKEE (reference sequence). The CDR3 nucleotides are TGTGCCAGCAGCAGGGACAGGGGGACGGCTGAAGCTTTCTTT. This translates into CASSRDRGTAEAFF.

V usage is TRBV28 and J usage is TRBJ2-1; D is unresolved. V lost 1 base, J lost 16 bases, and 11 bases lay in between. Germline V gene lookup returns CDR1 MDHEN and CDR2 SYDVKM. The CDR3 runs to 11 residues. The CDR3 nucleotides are TGTGCCAGCAGTTTATTAGGACGAAGTTTCTTC. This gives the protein CASSLLGRSFF.

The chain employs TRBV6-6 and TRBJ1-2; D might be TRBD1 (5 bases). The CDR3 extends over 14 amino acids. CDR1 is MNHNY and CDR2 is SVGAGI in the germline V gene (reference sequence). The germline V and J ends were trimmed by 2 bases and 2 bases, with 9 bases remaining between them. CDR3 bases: TGTGCCAGCAGTTACGACAGAAACAACTATGGCTACACCTTC. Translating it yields CASSYDRNNYGYTF.